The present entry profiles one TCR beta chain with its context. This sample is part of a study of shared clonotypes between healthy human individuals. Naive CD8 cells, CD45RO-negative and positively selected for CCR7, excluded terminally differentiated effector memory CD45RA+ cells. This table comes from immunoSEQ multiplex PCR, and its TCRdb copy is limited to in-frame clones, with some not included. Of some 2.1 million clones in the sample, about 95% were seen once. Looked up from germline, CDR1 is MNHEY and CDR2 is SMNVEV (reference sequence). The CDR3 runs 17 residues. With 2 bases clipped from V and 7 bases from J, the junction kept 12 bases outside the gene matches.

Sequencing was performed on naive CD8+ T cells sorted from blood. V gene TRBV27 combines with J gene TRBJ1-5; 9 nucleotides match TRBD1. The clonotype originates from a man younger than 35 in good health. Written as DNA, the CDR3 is TGTGCCAGCAGTTTACTGGGACAGGGTGGGATCAGACAGCCCCAGCATTTT. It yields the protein CASSLLGQGGIRQPQHF.